The 8 T cell receptor beta chains presented below share a single source sample, sequenced in a study of Graves' ophthalmopathy and Graves' hyperthyroidism (dated by TCRdb to 2016 to 2018). Sequencing used an Illumina HiSeq 2000. For repertoire sequencing, TCR beta CDR3 regions were amplified from RNA transcripts. A first-round RT-PCR used HTBI primers with the Qiagen OneStep RT-PCR kit, followed by a second-round multiplex PCR, size selection and purification. Clones were called with MiXCR by TCRdb after fastp trimmed the public reads at Q25, and only in-frame beta chains were retained. Every CDR3 protein is listed once, alongside the most common genes and DNA of its rows. This sample lists 40,000 to 45,000 distinct CDR3 sequences; under 65% were detected once. About 17% of the sample comes from the top ten. What was sequenced was peripheral blood. These receptors all come from an adult man with Graves' ophthalmopathy.

This clonotype was detected many times. Its ends do not fully match the called genes, so a read error is possible. V is TRBV12-3 or TRBV12-4 and J is TRBJ2-5; 11 bases fit TRBD2. The CDR3 is 13 amino acids. Here the CDR3 reads CASSLAGGETQYF. The CDR3 nucleotides are TGTGCCAGCAGTCTAGCGGGGGGTGAGACCCAGTACTTC.

The rearrangement uses TRBV24-1 and TRBJ2-3; D may be TRBD1 or TRBD2 (5 bases each). The CDR3 spans 12 residues. CDR1 and CDR2 from the germline V gene are KGHDR and SFDVKD. Between the trimmed V and J ends, which lost 9 bases and 9 bases, there was a span of 15 bases. CDR3 coding DNA: TGTGCCACCCGATCACCGGGGCAGACGCAGTATTTT. It yields the protein CATRSPGQTQYF.

With respect to this clonotype: A read error may be the cause here, since a much bigger clone is one base away. The rearrangement links TRBV3-1 to TRBJ2-5; D may be TRBD2 (6 bases). The CDR3 contains 15 residues. V dropped 1 base and J dropped 2 bases, with 11 bases sitting between them. Germline-derived CDR1 and CDR2 are LGHDT and YNNKEL (reference sequence). The CDR3 loop is CASSQGSGEQETQYF. DNA of the CDR3: TGTGCCAGCAGCCAAGGCTCGGGGGAGCAAGAGACCCAGTACTTC.

The V and J genes are TRBV20-1 and TRBJ2-3; 7 bases map to TRBD2. Germline CDR1 DFQATT, CDR2 SNEGSKA (reference sequence). The CDR3 is 14 amino acids. V dropped 6 bases and J dropped 4; count of bases not matched to a gene: 10. This chain's CDR3 is CSAGGGEDADTQYF. Written as DNA, the CDR3 is TGCAGTGCGGGGGGAGGGGAGGATGCAGATACGCAGTATTTT.

The chain recombines TRBV10-3 with TRBJ2-5, with a possible D match to TRBD1 (7 bases). The V end lost 4 bases, the J end lost 4 bases, and 19 bases lay between the germline ends. Germline V CDR1 and CDR2: ENHRY, SYGVKD. The CDR3 sequence is 16 residues long. The CDR3 DNA reads TGTGCCATCAGTGGGGGGAGGACAGGTGGTCGAGAGACCCAGTACTTC. This translates into CAISGGRTGGRETQYF.

The V and J genes are TRBV20-1 and TRBJ1-1, with a possible D match to TRBD1 (5 bases). V was cut by 7 bases and J by 0 bases, with 6 bases left in between. The CDR3 spans 11 residues. Germline V gene sequence: CDR1 DFQATT, CDR2 SNEGSKA (reference sequence). The CDR3 DNA is TGCAGTGGACAGATGAACACTGAAGCTTTCTTT. This encodes CSGQMNTEAFF.

This clonotype has a handful of counts. The chain joins TRBV25-1 to TRBJ2-1; the D gene is possibly TRBD1 (7 bases). The germline V gene encodes CDR1 MGHDK and CDR2 SYGVNS. This CDR3 spans 17 amino acids. V shed 1 base and J shed 7 bases, with 20 bases lying between them. CDR3 protein: CASSELARGEVENEQFF. For the CDR3, the DNA is TGTGCCAGCAGTGAATTAGCCAGGGGGGAAGTAGAGAATGAGCAGTTCTTC.

V is TRBV10-3 and J is TRBJ2-7; D is uncertain. Germline CDR1 is ENHRY and CDR2 is SYGVKD. The V and J ends lost 3 bases and 3 bases respectively, with 6 bases between them. The CDR3 extends over 12 amino acids. The CDR3 DNA reads TGTGCCATCAGTGATTGGGGCTACGAGCAGTACTTC. This gives the protein CAISDWGYEQYF.